Given below is one T cell receptor beta chain in context. Its antigen remains unknown. The data were taken from a study of OX40 agonist ivuxolimab in advanced cancers. CDR3 length: 15 residues. Germline V gene sequence: CDR1 LNHDA, CDR2 SQIVND (reference sequence). V was trimmed by 7 bases and J by 0 bases, leaving 13 bases between them. Findings of the study overall: Partial responders at 0.1-3.0 mg/kg had among the lowest clonal expansion.

Data came from immunoSEQ multiplex PCR; TCRdb stores just in-frame clones and leaves some out. The sample has roughly 120,000 clones, approximately 90% seen once. This sequence originates from an adult with an advanced solid tumor such as melanoma, head and neck, liver or kidney cancer. The chain has TRBV19 and TRBJ1-3; D gene uncertain. The specimen was CD4+ or CD8+ T cells sorted from blood, collected in a trial of the OX40 agonist ivuxolimab. CDR3 nucleotides: TGTGCCAGTACCACGGGCACGAACTCTGGAAACACCATATATTTT. Protein: CASTTGTNSGNTIYF. The full variable domain, completed using reference TRBV19 and TRBJ1-3, is DGGITQSPKYLFRKEGQNVTLSCEQNLNHDAMYWYRQDPGQGLRLIYYSQIVNDFQKGDIAEGYSVSREKKESFPLTVTSAQKNPTAFYLCASTTGTNSGNTIYFGEGSWLTVV.